Sequencing of this T cell receptor (beta chain) was carried out in a study of shared clonotypes between healthy human individuals. Study details: The donor group consisted of two women and a few men, aged 18 to 49. Overall study findings and caveats: Generation of non-shared clonotypes was less probable than generation of clonotypes shared by all four donors. The diversity represented, both genetic and in exposure history, was limited by few donors. Among several donors, about 5% of naive CD4 clonotypes were found in common.

Naive-designated CD8 cells lacked CD45RO, were positively enriched for CCR7, and omitted terminally differentiated effector memory CD45RA+ cells. On this clone: The antigen remains unidentified.

Assay used: immunoSEQ multiplex PCR; TCRdb lists only in-frame clones, some missing. The sample lists about 2.1 million clones; roughly 93% were seen once. Sample: naive CD8+ T cells from PBMCs. The clonotype originates from a man aged 18 to 29 in good health. Some clones in this sample may be carry-over from other donors' samples.

CDR3 in DNA: TGTGCCAGCACCAACCTCAGGGGGCGCGGAGGAAAACTGTTTTTT. As protein: CASTNLRGRGGKLFF. The chain recombines TRBV6-5 with TRBJ1-4; 8 nucleotides align to TRBD1. This CDR3 comprises 15 residues. J lost 10 bases, V lost 7 bases, and 14 bases had no gene match. Germline V CDR1 and CDR2: MNHEY, SVGAGI.